Listed below are T cell receptor beta chains from one sample, sequenced in a study of metastatic and nonmetastatic thyroid tumors. With MiXCR, TCRdb called clones anew from the PCR reads. The sample consists of 70,000 or so clones, around 14% of them appearing once. Input material: blood. The receptors were sampled from a male donor with papillary thyroid cancer or a benign thyroid nodule (not recorded which). Some clones in this sample may be carry-over from other donors' samples. CDR3s include the opening cysteine and the closing phenylalanine or tryptophan. D genes are given only for firm matches. The size of a clone is reported for some rows only, either as once, few or many, or as a class for expanded clones.

CDR3 protein	CDR3 DNA	V gene	D gene	clone size	J gene
CAIEGESCEQFF	TGTGCCATCGAGGGGGAGTCTTGTGAGCAGTTCTTC	TRBV28	-	few	TRBJ2-1
CASSLSGPLHF	TGTGCCAGCAGCTTGAGCGGACCCCTCCACTTT	TRBV5-6	-	many	TRBJ1-6
CASSLIPGELFF	TGCGCCAGCAGCTTGATACCCGGGGAGCTGTTTTTT	TRBV5-1	-	many	TRBJ2-2
CATNSGLNTEAFF	TGTGCCACTAATTCAGGGTTGAACACTGAAGCTTTCTTT	TRBV10-3	-	many	TRBJ1-1
CASSSEGRDTDTQYF	TGTGCCAGCAGCTCCGAAGGCAGGGACACAGATACGCAGTATTTT	TRBV11-1	-	many	TRBJ2-3
CASSLTGTNEQFF	TGTGCTAGCAGCTTGACAGGGACCAATGAGCAGTTCTTC	TRBV7-7	TRBD1	many	TRBJ2-1
CASSLIRQGTGNTIYF	TGTGCCAGCAGCTTGATCAGACAGGGTACAGGAAACACCATATATTTT	TRBV5-4	TRBD1	-	TRBJ1-3
CASSSSQGGADTQYF	TGTGCCAGCAGTTCCTCCCAGGGGGGGGCGGATACGCAGTATTTT	TRBV27	-	many	TRBJ2-3
CASSLATDTQYF	TGTGCCAGCAGCTTAGCGACAGATACGCAGTATTTT	TRBV7-9	-	many	TRBJ2-3
CASRFGDTLFF	TGCGCCAGCAGATTCGGGGATACGCTGTTTTTT	TRBV4-1	-	many	TRBJ2-2
CASRLLAGPGEQYF	TGTGCCAGCAGACTACTAGCGGGACCGGGGGAGCAGTACTTC	TRBV5-4	TRBD2	many	TRBJ2-7
CASSVYSNTEAFF	TGTGCCAGCAGCGTGTATTCGAACACTGAAGCTTTCTTT	TRBV7-8	-	few	TRBJ1-1
CSAPLDSIGELFF	TGCAGTGCTCCCCTCGACTCAATCGGGGAGCTGTTTTTT	TRBV20-1	-	many	TRBJ2-2
CSVHRTTYNEQFF	TGCAGTGTCCATCGGACTACATACAATGAGCAGTTCTTC	TRBV20-1	-	many	TRBJ2-1
CASSVPQGVADTGELFF	TGTGCCAGCAGCGTCCCACAGGGAGTGGCGGACACCGGGGAGCTGTTTTTT	TRBV4-2	-	-	TRBJ2-2
CANTPQGLDSTEAFF	TGTGCCAATACCCCACAGGGATTAGACAGCACTGAAGCTTTCTTT	TRBV19	-	few	TRBJ1-1
CASSDGPNYGYTF	TGTGCCAGCAGTGACGGCCCTAACTATGGCTACACCTTC	TRBV2	-	many	TRBJ1-2
CASSQTGSNQPQHF	TGTGCCAGCAGCCAAACAGGCAGCAATCAGCCCCAGCATTTT	TRBV14	-	many	TRBJ1-5
CASSQDRHNRGEKLFF	TGCGCCAGCAGCCAAGACAGACACAACAGGGGTGAAAAACTGTTTTTT	TRBV4-3	TRBD1	-	TRBJ1-4
CASSPWGGRNTGELFF	TGTGCCAGCAGCCCCTGGGGCGGGAGGAACACCGGGGAGCTGTTTTTT	TRBV9	TRBD2	-	TRBJ2-2
CASSSVRGNTIYF	TGCGCCAGCAGCTCCGTGAGGGGAAACACCATATATTTT	TRBV5-1	-	-	TRBJ1-3
CASSVGNSGATDTQYF	TGTGCCAGCAGCGTAGGGAATAGCGGGGCTACAGATACGCAGTATTTT	TRBV9	TRBD2	-	TRBJ2-3
CSATVAGNNYGYTF	TGCAGTGCCACCGTAGCAGGGAATAACTATGGCTACACCTTC	TRBV20-1	-	many	TRBJ1-2
CASSLGRTEKRNIQYF	TGTGCCAGCAGTTTAGGCCGGACAGAAAAAAGAAACATTCAGTACTTC	TRBV28	-	many	TRBJ2-4